The next 30 T cell receptor beta chains were all read from a single sample in a study of blood T cell repertoires in COVID-19. Profiling relied on immunoSEQ multiplex PCR, and the TCRdb table lists in-frame clones only, not all of them. The table includes about 61,000 clones, approximately 79% detected once. The source material was peripheral blood. The receptor source for this set is a woman in her 70s with acute or convalescent COVID-19.

J is TRBJ2-1 and V is TRBV5-5; 7 bases match TRBD1. Germline lookup yields CDR1 SGHKS and CDR2 YYEKEE (reference sequence). There are 16 residues in the CDR3. Trimming cost V 2 bases and J 5 bases; bases outside gene matches: 10. The CDR3 loop is CASSLKTQGGHNEQFF. Here the CDR3 DNA reads TGTGCCAGCAGCTTAAAGACCCAAGGGGGCCACAATGAGCAGTTCTTC.

The chain is built from TRBV29-1 and TRBJ1-1; 12 bases fit TRBD1. The V and J ends lost 0 bases and 4 bases, in that order; junction bases with no gene match: 15. This CDR3 is 19 amino acids long. CDR1 and CDR2 (germline): SQVTM, ANQGSEA. In DNA, the CDR3 is TGCAGCGTTGAAGACCTACAACCGGGACAGGGGGCGGTGAGCACTGAAGCTTTCTTT. This codes for CSVEDLQPGQGAVSTEAFF. Full variable domain (outside the CDR3, taken from reference TRBV29-1 and TRBJ1-1): SAVISQKPSRDICQRGTSLTIQCQVDSQVTMMFWYRQQPGQSLTLIATANQGSEATYESGFVIDKFPISRPNLTFSTLTVSNMSPEDSSIYLCSVEDLQPGQGAVSTEAFFGQGTRLTVV.

V usage is TRBV28 and J usage is TRBJ1-3; 7 bases map to TRBD1. J lost 2 bases, V lost 6 bases, and 7 bases had no gene match. The CDR3 has 15 amino acids. Germline-derived CDR1 and CDR2 are MDHEN and SYDVKM. Here the CDR3 DNA reads TGTGCCAGCAGAATACAGGGGAACGCTGGAAACACCATATATTTT. It yields the protein CASRIQGNAGNTIYF. The complete variable domain, with remaining parts taken from reference TRBV28 and TRBJ1-3, reads DVKVTQSSRYLVKRTGEKVFLECVQDMDHENMFWYRQDPGLGLRLIYFSYDVKMKEKGDIPEGYSVSREKKERFSLILESASTNQTSMYLCASRIQGNAGNTIYFGEGSWLTVV.

The V gene is TRBV7-2, the J gene TRBJ2-7, with D unclear. Germline V CDR1 and CDR2: SGHTA, FQGNSA. Trimming removed 5 bases at V and 3 bases at J, with 5 bases between. CDR3 length: 11 amino acids. CDR3 nucleotide sequence: TGTGCCAGCAGCCGCTACTACGAGCAGTACTTC. Residues: CASSRYYEQYF.

The rearrangement links TRBV10-2 to TRBJ2-5; TRBD2 agrees at 8 bases. CDR3 length equals 14 residues. Germline CDR1 and CDR2: WSHSY and SAAADI. V trimming: 6 bases; J trimming: 4 bases; junction bases outside the gene matches: 7. CDR3 protein: CASRGTSLRETQYF. For the CDR3, the DNA is TGCGCCAGCAGAGGGACTAGTTTACGAGAGACCCAGTACTTC.

This clone has just one count. J is TRBJ1-3 and V is TRBV18, with D hard to call. Trimming took off 5 bases at V and 3 bases at J, with 11 bases between the two ends. The CDR3 spans 14 residues. CDR1 is KGHSH and CDR2 is LQKENI in the germline V gene. The CDR3 loop reads CASSKGEIGNTIYF. DNA of the CDR3: TGTGCCAGCTCAAAGGGAGAAATTGGAAACACCATATATTTT.

The chain joins TRBV6-1 to TRBJ2-1; D might be TRBD2 (7 bases). CDR1 is MNHNS and CDR2 is SASEGT in the germline V gene. The CDR3 consists of 16 residues. Trimming took 2 bases from V and 6 from J, leaving 17 bases between them. The CDR3 spells CASSERKGGGRNEQFF. Written as DNA, the CDR3 is TGTGCCAGCAGTGAAAGGAAGGGGGGAGGGCGCAATGAGCAGTTCTTC.

The rearrangement joins TRBV3-1 (or the pseudogene TRBV3-2) to TRBJ1-6; 7 bases match TRBD1. The CDR3 has 16 residues. CDR1 and CDR2 from the germline V gene are LGHDT and YNNKEL (reference sequence). V gave up 1 base and J gave up 6 bases; unmatched junction bases: 6. The CDR3 DNA reads TGTGCCAGCAGCCAAGTTACAGGGGTCGGTAATTCACCCCTCCACTTT. Amino acid sequence: CASSQVTGVGNSPLHF.

This chain connects TRBV27 to TRBJ1-4, with TRBD1 as a possible D gene (6 bases). The V end was cut by 6 bases, the J end by 0 bases, with 11 bases between. CDR3 length equals 15 residues. Looked up from germline, CDR1 is MNHEY and CDR2 is SMNVEV (reference sequence). CDR3 sequence (DNA): TGTGCCAGCAGCTACAGGGTAACAACTAATGAAAAACTGTTTTTT. Translating it yields CASSYRVTTNEKLFF.

The chain couples TRBV6-2 or TRBV6-3 to TRBJ2-5, with D unresolved. From germline, CDR1 is MNHEY and CDR2 SVGEGT. Trimming pared 5 bases from V and 2 bases from J, leaving 15 bases between. The CDR3 has 15 residues. CDR3 region: CASSHESRLQETQYF. DNA for the CDR3: TGTGCCAGCAGTCACGAGTCCAGGCTTCAAGAGACCCAGTACTTC.

V usage is TRBV7-2 and J usage is TRBJ2-5, with a weak D call TRBD1 (5 bases). The CDR3 spans 15 residues. Trimming left V 5 bases short and J 5 bases short, with 18 bases between. Germline V CDR1 and CDR2: SGHTA, FQGNSA. In DNA form, the CDR3 reads TGTGCCAGCAGCCCAGACAGTTTGTGGCAGGAGACCCAGTACTTC. This gives the protein CASSPDSLWQETQYF. Combining the CDR3 with reference TRBV7-2 and TRBJ2-5 gives the whole variable domain GAGVSQSPSNKVTEKGKDVELRCDPISGHTALYWYRQSLGQGLEFLIYFQGNSAPDKSGLPSDRFSAERTGGSVSTLTIQRTQQEDSAVYLCASSPDSLWQETQYFGPGTRLLVL.

As for this clone: This specimen includes other DNA sequences encoding the same CDR3. The chain is built from TRBV18 and TRBJ1-2, with unresolved D. This CDR3 is 15 amino acids long. Germline values: CDR1 KGHSH, CDR2 LQKENI. Trimming left V 5 bases short and J 0 bases short, with 13 bases between. CDR3 coding DNA: TGTGCCAGCTCATCGGGGAAACCATCTAACTATGGCTACACCTTC. It encodes CASSSGKPSNYGYTF.

The J gene is TRBJ1-5, the V gene TRBV18, with TRBD1 matching 8 bases. The CDR3 is 15 amino acids. Trimming took 2 bases from V and 6 from J; bases not matched to a gene: 6. Germline-derived CDR1 and CDR2 are KGHSH and LQKENI. The CDR3 loop is CASSPSQGAGQPQHF. CDR3 nucleotides: TGTGCCAGCTCACCATCCCAGGGGGCAGGTCAGCCCCAGCATTTT. Supplemented by reference TRBV18 and TRBJ1-5, the full variable domain reads NAGVMQNPRHLVRRRGQEARLRCSPMKGHSHVYWYRQLPEEGLKFMVYLQKENIIDESGMPKERFSAEFPKEGPSILRIQQVVRGDSAAYFCASSPSQGAGQPQHFGDGTRLSIL.

The chain combines TRBV7-7 with TRBJ2-7; D call uncertain. V lost 5 bases to trimming and J lost 7 bases, with 9 bases between them. This CDR3 comprises 11 residues. In germline, CDR1 is SSHAT, CDR2 FNYEAQ (reference sequence). This CDR3 reads CASSRGSEQYF. The CDR3 region has the DNA TGTGCCAGCAGCCGAGGATCGGAGCAGTACTTC. Complete variable domain (other parts from reference TRBV7-7 and TRBJ2-7): GAGVSQSPRYKVTKRGQDVTLRCDPISSHATLYWYQQALGQGPEFLTYFNYEAQPDKSGLPSDRFSAERPEGSISTLTIQRTEQRDSAMYRCASSRGSEQYFGPGTRLTVT.

The rearrangement links TRBV21-1 to TRBJ2-3; the DNA was not used to check the table's D call, TRBD2. TRBV21-1 is recorded as a pseudogene. The CDR3 loop spans 12 amino acids. The CDR3 loop reads CAAEMAGYTQYF. The CDR3 nucleotides are TGTGCCGCAGAAATGGCGGGGTATACGCAGTATTTT.

The chain uses TRBV5-6 and TRBJ2-7; 8 nucleotides line up with TRBD1. The CDR3 length is 13 residues. Germline lookup yields CDR1 SGHDT and CDR2 YYEEEE. Trimming removed 4 bases from V and 3 bases from J; junction bases left unmatched: 3. In nucleotides, the CDR3 is TGTGCCAGCAGCGCGGACAGGGTCTACGAGCAGTACTTC. Translation gives CASSADRVYEQYF.

This clone was seen a handful of times. The V and J genes are TRBV19 and TRBJ2-5; D is undetermined. Germline V gene data show CDR1 as LNHDA and CDR2 as SQIVND (reference sequence). The CDR3 totals 13 residues. Trimming cost V 3 bases and J 5 bases, with 10 bases left between them. CDR3 sequence reads: CASSIRRWETQYF. The CDR3 DNA reads TGTGCCAGTAGTATCAGGCGCTGGGAGACCCAGTACTTC.

The rearrangement links TRBV29-1 to TRBJ1-2; TRBD1 might be the D (6 bases). Germline CDR1 reads SQVTM; CDR2 reads ANQGSEA. The CDR3 covers 13 residues. The V end lost 7 bases, the J end lost 2 bases, and 14 bases lay between the germline ends. CDR3 nucleotides: TGCAGCGACAACAGGGCCTCAAACTATGGCTACACCTTC. This gives the protein CSDNRASNYGYTF.

This clone came up once. The rearrangement uses TRBV2 and TRBJ2-1, with D possibly being TRBD2 (5 bases). V lost 1 base and J lost 9, with 10 bases in between. Germline assignment: CDR1 SNHLY and CDR2 FYNNEI. This CDR3 has 13 residues. Here the CDR3 DNA reads TGTGCCAGCAGTGAAGTGTACCGGGGTGAGCAGTTCTTC. Amino acid sequence: CASSEVYRGEQFF.

The chain joins TRBV3-1 (or the pseudogene TRBV3-2) to TRBJ1-6; D unresolved. The CDR3 is 15 residues long. V lost 3 bases, J lost 0 bases, and 6 bases lay in between. Germline CDR1 reads LGHDT; CDR2 reads YNNKEL (reference sequence). CDR3 nucleotides: TGTGCCAGCAGCCAGTACAGCTCCTATAATTCACCCCTCCACTTT. Translated, it gives CASSQYSSYNSPLHF.

The chain has TRBV5-8 and TRBJ2-3; 12 bases align to TRBD2. Unmatched junction bases numbered 8, after V lost 4 bases and J lost 8 bases. CDR1 and CDR2 from the germline V gene are SGHTS and YDEGEE. The CDR3 covers 15 residues. The CDR3 sequence is CASSARLAGEVTQYF. DNA for the CDR3: TGTGCCAGCAGCGCCCGACTAGCGGGGGAAGTTACGCAGTATTTT.

V usage is TRBV7-2 and J usage is TRBJ2-1; 7 bases match TRBD2. The germline V gene encodes CDR1 SGHTA and CDR2 FQGNSA. CDR3 length equals 13 residues. V shed 5 bases and J 10 bases; nucleotides not matched to a gene: 8. The CDR3 nucleotides read TGTGCCAGCAGCCAACAAAATAGCGGGGAGCAGTTCTTC. Translated, it gives CASSQQNSGEQFF.

The sample holds one count of this clone. The rearrangement links TRBV28 to TRBJ2-7; 9 bases are a match to TRBD2. With 8 bases clipped from V and 1 base from J, the junction kept 3 bases outside the gene matches. Germline V gene sequence: CDR1 MDHEN, CDR2 SYDVKM. This CDR3 is built from 13 residues. The CDR3, as DNA: TGTGCCAGCTCGACTAGCGGATCCTACGAGCAGTACTTC. Translation: CASSTSGSYEQYF. Looking up the rest from reference TRBV28 and TRBJ2-7 gives the full variable domain: DVKVTQSSRYLVKRTGEKVFLECVQDMDHENMFWYRQDPGLGLRLIYFSYDVKMKEKGDIPEGYSVSREKKERFSLILESASTNQTSMYLCASSTSGSYEQYFGPGTRLTVT.

The V and J genes are TRBV19 and TRBJ2-5; D may be TRBD2 (5 bases). The germline V and J ends were trimmed by 1 base and 0 bases, with 6 bases remaining between them. This CDR3 is built from 14 residues. Germline lookup yields CDR1 LNHDA and CDR2 SQIVND (reference sequence). CDR3 nucleotide sequence: TGTGCCAGTAGTATAGGAGGGAACCAAGAGACCCAGTACTTC. Residues: CASSIGGNQETQYF.

The chain joins TRBV10-3 to TRBJ1-2; no clear D. Trimming stripped 6 bases from V and 4 bases from J, with 6 bases between. Germline CDR1 is ENHRY and CDR2 is SYGVKD. The CDR3 is 11 amino acids. The CDR3 spells CAIRSVYGYTF. In nucleotides, the CDR3 is TGTGCCATCAGATCAGTCTATGGCTACACCTTC.

In DNA form, the CDR3 reads TGTGCCAGCAGCTTGGAAGGACTCGGACAGCCCCAGCATTTT. Translating it yields CASSLEGLGQPQHF. The rearrangement uses TRBV5-8 and TRBJ1-5, with no clear D. CDR3 length: 14 residues. Trimming stripped 0 bases from V and 7 bases from J, with 11 bases between. The V gene's germline CDR1 is SGHTS and CDR2 YDEGEE.

This chain uses TRBV5-4 with TRBJ2-1, with D maybe TRBD2 (7 bases). V lost 1 base and J 8 bases, leaving 10 bases between the germline ends. This CDR3 has 13 amino acids. In germline, CDR1 is SGHNT, CDR2 YYREEE (reference sequence). CDR3 protein: CASSLNGGHEQFF. The CDR3 nucleotides read TGTGCCAGCAGCTTGAACGGGGGGCATGAGCAGTTCTTC.

The J gene is TRBJ2-7, the V gene TRBV7-8; maybe TRBD1 (7 bases). This CDR3 spans 13 amino acids. Germline CDR1 SGHVS, CDR2 FQNEAQ. V shed 4 bases and J shed 7 bases, with 14 bases lying between them. The CDR3 reads CASSSDRSGEQYF. The CDR3 nucleotides are TGTGCCAGCAGCTCGGACAGGAGCGGGGAGCAGTACTTC.

V usage is TRBV28 and J usage is TRBJ2-7; 8 positions match TRBD2. The CDR3 totals 13 residues. J lost 7 bases, V lost 6 bases, and 8 bases had no gene match. Germline CDR1 reads MDHEN; CDR2 reads SYDVKM. CDR3 residues: CASRLTSDREQYF. Here the CDR3 DNA reads TGTGCCAGCAGGTTGACTAGCGACAGAGAGCAGTACTTC.

The rearrangement uses TRBV7-2 and TRBJ1-5, with D possibly matching TRBD1 (5 bases). V was pared by 9 bases and J by 0 bases, with 15 bases between. There are 15 residues in the CDR3. Germline CDR1 reads SGHTA; CDR2 reads FQGNSA. The CDR3 bases are TGTGCCAGTAACGCCGGGGGAGATAGCAATCAGCCCCAGCATTTT. Protein sequence: CASNAGGDSNQPQHF.